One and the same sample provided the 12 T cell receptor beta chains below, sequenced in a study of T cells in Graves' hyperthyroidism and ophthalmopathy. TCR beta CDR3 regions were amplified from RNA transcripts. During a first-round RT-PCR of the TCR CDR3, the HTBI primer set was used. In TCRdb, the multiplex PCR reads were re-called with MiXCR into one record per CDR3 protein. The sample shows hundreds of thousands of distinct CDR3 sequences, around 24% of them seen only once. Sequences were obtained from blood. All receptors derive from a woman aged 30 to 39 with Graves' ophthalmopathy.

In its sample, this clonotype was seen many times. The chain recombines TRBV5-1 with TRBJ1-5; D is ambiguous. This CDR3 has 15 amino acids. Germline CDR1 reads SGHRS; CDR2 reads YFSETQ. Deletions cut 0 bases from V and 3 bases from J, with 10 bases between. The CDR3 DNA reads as TGCGCCAGCAGCTTGGACTCTTCCCCCAATCAGCCCCAGCATTTT. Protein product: CASSLDSSPNQPQHF.

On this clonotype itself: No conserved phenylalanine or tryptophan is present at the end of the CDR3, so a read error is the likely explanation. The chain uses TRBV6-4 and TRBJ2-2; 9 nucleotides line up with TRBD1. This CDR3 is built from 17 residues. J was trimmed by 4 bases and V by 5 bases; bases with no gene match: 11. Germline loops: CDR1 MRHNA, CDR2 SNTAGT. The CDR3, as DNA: TGTGCCAGCAGTCACGTGGGTGCGGGACAGGGCACCGGGGAGCTGTTTTTG. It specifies CASSHVGAGQGTGELFL.

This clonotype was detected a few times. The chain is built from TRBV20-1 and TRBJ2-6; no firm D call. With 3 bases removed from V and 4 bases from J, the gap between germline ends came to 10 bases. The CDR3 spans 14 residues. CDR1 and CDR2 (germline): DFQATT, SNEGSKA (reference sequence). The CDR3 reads CSARMQAGANVLTF. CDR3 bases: TGCAGTGCTAGGATGCAAGCAGGGGCCAACGTCCTGACTTTC.

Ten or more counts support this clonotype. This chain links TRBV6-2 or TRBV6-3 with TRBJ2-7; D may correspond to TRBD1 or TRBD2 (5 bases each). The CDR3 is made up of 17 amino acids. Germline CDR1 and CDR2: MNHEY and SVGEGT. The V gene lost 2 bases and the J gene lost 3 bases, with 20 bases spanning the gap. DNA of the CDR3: TGTGCCAGCAGTTACATCCAGGGACCGCCAAACCTCTACGAGCAGTACTTC. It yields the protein CASSYIQGPPNLYEQYF.

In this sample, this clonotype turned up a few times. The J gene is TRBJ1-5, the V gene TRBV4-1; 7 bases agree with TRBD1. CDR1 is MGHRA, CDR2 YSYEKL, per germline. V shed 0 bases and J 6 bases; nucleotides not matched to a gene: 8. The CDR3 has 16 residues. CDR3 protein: CASSQDNWAGGQPQHF. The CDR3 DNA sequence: TGCGCCAGCAGCCAAGATAATTGGGCAGGGGGTCAGCCCCAGCATTTT.

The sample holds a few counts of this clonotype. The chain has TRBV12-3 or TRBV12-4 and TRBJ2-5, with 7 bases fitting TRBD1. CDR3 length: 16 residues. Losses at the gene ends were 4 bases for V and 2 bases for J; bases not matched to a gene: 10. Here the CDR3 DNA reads TGTGCCAGCAGTTCCCGCATGGGACAGACACAAGAGACCCAGTACTTC. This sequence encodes CASSSRMGQTQETQYF.

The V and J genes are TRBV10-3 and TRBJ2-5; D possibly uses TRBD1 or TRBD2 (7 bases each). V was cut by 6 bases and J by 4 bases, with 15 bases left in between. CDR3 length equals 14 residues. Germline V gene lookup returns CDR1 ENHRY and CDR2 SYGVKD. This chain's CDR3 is CAIRADREGETQYF. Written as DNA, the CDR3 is TGTGCCATCAGAGCAGACAGGGAGGGAGAGACCCAGTACTTC.

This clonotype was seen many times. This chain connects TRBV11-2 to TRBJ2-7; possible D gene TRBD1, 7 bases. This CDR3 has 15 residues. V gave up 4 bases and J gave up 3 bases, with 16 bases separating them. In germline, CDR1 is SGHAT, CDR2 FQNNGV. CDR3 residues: CASSYRRGQVYEQYF. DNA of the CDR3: TGTGCCAGCAGCTACAGGAGGGGGCAGGTCTACGAGCAGTACTTC.

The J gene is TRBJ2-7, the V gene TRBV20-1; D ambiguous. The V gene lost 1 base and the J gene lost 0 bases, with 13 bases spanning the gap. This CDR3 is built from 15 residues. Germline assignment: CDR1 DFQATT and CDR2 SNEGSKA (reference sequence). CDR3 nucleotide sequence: TGCAGTGCTAGAGTGTGGCCCGCGAGCTCCTACGAGCAGTACTTC. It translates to CSARVWPASSYEQYF.

CDR3 loop: CASSPTGGMNTEAFF. The CDR3 region has the DNA TGCGCCAGCAGCCCCACGGGGGGGATGAACACTGAAGCTTTCTTT. This sequence joins TRBV5-1 and TRBJ1-1, with TRBD1 as a possible D gene (5 bases). Trimming stripped 4 bases from V and 0 bases from J, with 13 bases between. The germline V gene encodes CDR1 SGHRS and CDR2 YFSETQ. This CDR3 has 15 amino acids.

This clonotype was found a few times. CDR3 amino acids: CASSISRTYEKLFF. The CDR3 coding sequence is TGTGCCAGTAGTATCTCCAGAACCTATGAAAAACTGTTTTTT. The chain links TRBV19 to TRBJ1-4; D call uncertain. Trimming stripped 3 bases from V and 6 bases from J, with 11 bases between. The germline gives CDR1 LNHDA, CDR2 SQIVND (reference sequence). The CDR3 consists of 14 residues.

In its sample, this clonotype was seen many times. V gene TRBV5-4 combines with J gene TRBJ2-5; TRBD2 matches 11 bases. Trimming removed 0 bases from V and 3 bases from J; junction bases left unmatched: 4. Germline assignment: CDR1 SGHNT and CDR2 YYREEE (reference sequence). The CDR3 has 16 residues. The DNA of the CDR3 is TGTGCCAGCAGCTTGGGTAGCGGGGGGGCTAAAGAGACCCAGTACTTC. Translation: CASSLGSGGAKETQYF.